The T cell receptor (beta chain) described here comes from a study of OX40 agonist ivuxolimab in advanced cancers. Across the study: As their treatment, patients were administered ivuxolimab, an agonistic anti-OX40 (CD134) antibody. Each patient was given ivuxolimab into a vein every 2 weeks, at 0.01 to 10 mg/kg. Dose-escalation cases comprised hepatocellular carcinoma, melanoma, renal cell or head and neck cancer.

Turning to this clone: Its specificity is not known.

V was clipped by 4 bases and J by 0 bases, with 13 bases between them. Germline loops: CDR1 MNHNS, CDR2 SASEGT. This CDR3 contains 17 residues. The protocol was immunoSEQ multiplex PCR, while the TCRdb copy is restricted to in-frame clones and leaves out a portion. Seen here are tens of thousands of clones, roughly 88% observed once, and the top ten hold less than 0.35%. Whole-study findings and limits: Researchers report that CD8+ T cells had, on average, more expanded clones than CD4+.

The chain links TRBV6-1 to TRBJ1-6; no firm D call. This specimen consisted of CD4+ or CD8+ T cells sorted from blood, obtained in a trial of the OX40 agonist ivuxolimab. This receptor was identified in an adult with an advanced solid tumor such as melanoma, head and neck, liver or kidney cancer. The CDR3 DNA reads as TGTGCCAGCAGTGGAACCGATAAGAGCTCCTATAATTCACCCCTCCACTTT. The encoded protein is CASSGTDKSSYNSPLHF.